The rows below give T cell receptor beta chains drawn from one sample of a study of blood T cell repertoires in COVID-19. Some clones are missing from TCRdb's copy, which holds only in-frame ones; the method was immunoSEQ multiplex PCR. Here the sample spans about 68,000 clones, around 85% being singletons. The sample comprised peripheral blood. Receptors were obtained from a man aged 50-59 years with acute or convalescent COVID-19. The CDR3 runs from the conserved cysteine through the conserved F or W. Fields, in order: D gene, J gene, V gene, clone size, CDR3 protein, CDR3 DNA. A D gene is named only where the DNA matches it firmly. Part of the rows lack a size; the others show once, few, many or a class for expanded clones.

>-|TRBJ1-1|TRBV18|-
CASSVQGMNTEAFF
TGTGCCAGCTCAGTACAGGGCATGAACACTGAAGCTTTCTTT
>TRBD1|TRBJ2-3|TRBV6-5|-
CASSTRDRENTQYF
TGTGCCAGCAGTACCCGGGACAGAGAAAATACGCAGTATTTT
>TRBD1|TRBJ2-1|TRBV5-1|-
CASSLERQGDEQFF
TGCGCCAGCAGCTTGGAGAGACAGGGCGATGAGCAGTTCTTC
>-|TRBJ1-5|TRBV4-1|once
CASSRTGSGQPQHF
TGCGCCAGCAGCCGAACAGGGAGTGGTCAGCCCCAGCATTTT
>TRBD2|TRBJ2-3|TRBV27|-
CASSLYGASGGAGDTQYF
TGTGCCAGCAGTTTATATGGGGCCAGCGGGGGGGCTGGGGATACGCAGTATTTT
>-|TRBJ2-3|TRBV5-1|-
CASSLSSVGADTQYF
TGCGCCAGCAGCTTGAGCAGCGTTGGAGCAGATACGCAGTATTTT
>-|TRBJ2-6|TRBV5-4|-
CASSGQSSGANVLTF
TGTGCCAGCAGCGGACAGTCCTCTGGGGCCAACGTCCTGACTTTC
>-|TRBJ2-1|TRBV9|-
CASSASGGAKYNEQFF
TGTGCCAGCAGCGCTAGTGGGGGCGCAAAGTACAATGAGCAGTTCTTC
>TRBD2|TRBJ2-3|TRBV9|-
CASSVGREGGTQYF
TGTGCCAGCAGCGTAGGCAGGGAGGGCGGTACGCAGTATTTT
>TRBD1|TRBJ1-2|TRBV5-4|once
CASSRDSNYGYTF
TGTGCCAGCAGCCGGGACAGTAACTATGGCTACACCTTC
>TRBD2|TRBJ2-3|TRBV11-3|-
CASSPGTSGGKADTQYF
TGTGCCAGCAGCCCAGGGACTAGCGGGGGGAAAGCAGATACGCAGTATTTT
>-|TRBJ2-2|TRBV6-5|-
CASSYSGEAGELFF
TGTGCCAGCAGTTACTCTGGGGAGGCCGGGGAGCTGTTTTTT
>-|TRBJ1-1|TRBV19|once
CASSFQGTTDEAFF
TGTGCCAGTAGTTTTCAGGGGACTACGGATGAAGCTTTCTTT
>TRBD2|TRBJ2-3|TRBV5-1|once
CASSTSGGADTQYF
TGCGCCAGCAGCACTAGCGGGGGAGCAGATACGCAGTATTTT
>-|TRBJ1-5|TRBV6-4|-
CASRGSQPQHF
TGTGCCAGCCGGGGGTCTCAGCCCCAGCATTTT
>TRBD1|TRBJ1-4|TRBV4-1|-
CASSQTGIGIKLFF
TGCGCCAGCAGCCAGACAGGGATCGGAATTAAACTGTTTTTT
>-|TRBJ2-3|TRBV27|-
CASSLSSGVTQYF
TGTGCCAGCAGTTTATCGTCCGGTGTTACGCAGTATTTT
>TRBD1|TRBJ2-3|TRBV7-2|-
CASSSGQGISDTQYF
TGTGCCAGCAGCTCCGGACAGGGAATCTCAGATACGCAGTATTTT
>TRBD2|TRBJ2-5|TRBV19|once
CASSRTLAGGSETQYF
TGTGCCAGTAGTAGGACACTAGCGGGGGGGTCTGAGACCCAGTACTTC
>TRBD2|TRBJ2-3|TRBV9|-
CASSVGLTSGYPDTQYF
TGTGCCAGCAGCGTAGGGTTGACTAGCGGGTACCCAGATACGCAGTATTTT
>TRBD1|TRBJ1-2|TRBV3-1/TRBV3-2|-
CASSQEWLTSGQVIGYTF
TGTGCCAGCAGCCAAGAATGGTTAACCTCGGGACAGGTTATTGGCTACACCTTC
>TRBD2|TRBJ2-7|TRBV3-1/TRBV3-2|-
CASSQGEGSVDEQYF
TGTGCCAGCAGCCAAGGGGAGGGATCGGTGGACGAGCAGTACTTC
>-|TRBJ2-4|TRBV20-1|-
CSARRGNIQYF
TGCAGTGCCCGTAGGGGAAACATTCAGTACTTC
>TRBD1|TRBJ2-5|TRBV19|-
CASSIVHRGTQYF
TGTGCCAGTAGTATTGTCCACAGGGGGACCCAGTACTTC
>-|TRBJ2-1|TRBV11-3|-
CASSYGQGNEQFF
TGTGCCAGCAGCTATGGGCAGGGCAATGAGCAGTTCTTC
>-|TRBJ1-6|TRBV19|few
CASRGLTYNSPLHF
TGTGCCAGTCGAGGACTCACCTATAATTCACCCCTCCACTTT
>-|TRBJ2-5|TRBV7-8|-
CAVIGGRRFDNKETQYF
TGTGCCGTCATAGGGGGACGAAGGTTCGATAACAAAGAGACCCAGTACTTC
>TRBD1|TRBJ1-4|TRBV19|-
CASPSNRGTFF
TGTGCCAGTCCCTCGAACAGGGGTACGTTTTTT
>TRBD1|TRBJ2-2|TRBV3-1/TRBV3-2|few
CASSRETGVTGELFF
TGTGCCAGCAGCCGTGAGACAGGGGTCACCGGGGAGCTGTTTTTT
>TRBD1|TRBJ2-2|TRBV19|-
CASSPGTGGYTGELFF
TGTGCCAGTAGCCCTGGGACAGGGGGATACACCGGGGAGCTGTTTTTT
>TRBD2|TRBJ2-2|TRBV19|-
CASSTGTSLKAGELFF
TGTGCCAGTAGCACCGGGACTAGCCTTAAGGCCGGGGAGCTGTTTTTT
>-|TRBJ1-2|TRBV6-5|-
CASSYSGRRGYTF
TGTGCCAGCAGTTACTCGGGGCGCAGGGGCTACACCTTC
>-|TRBJ1-5|TRBV6-6|few
CATGQDGSNQPQHF
TGTGCCACCGGACAAGATGGAAGCAATCAGCCCCAGCATTTT
>-|TRBJ2-3|TRBV11-2|-
CASSPDYPGDTQYF
TGTGCCAGCAGCCCTGACTACCCTGGTGATACGCAGTATTTT
>-|TRBJ1-2|TRBV2|many
CASSEASRGWSYGYTF
TGTGCCAGCAGTGAAGCATCGCGGGGATGGTCCTATGGCTACACCTTC
>TRBD2|TRBJ2-1|TRBV29-1|-
CSAARLASNEQFF
TGCAGTGCAGCGCGACTAGCGAGCAATGAGCAGTTCTTC